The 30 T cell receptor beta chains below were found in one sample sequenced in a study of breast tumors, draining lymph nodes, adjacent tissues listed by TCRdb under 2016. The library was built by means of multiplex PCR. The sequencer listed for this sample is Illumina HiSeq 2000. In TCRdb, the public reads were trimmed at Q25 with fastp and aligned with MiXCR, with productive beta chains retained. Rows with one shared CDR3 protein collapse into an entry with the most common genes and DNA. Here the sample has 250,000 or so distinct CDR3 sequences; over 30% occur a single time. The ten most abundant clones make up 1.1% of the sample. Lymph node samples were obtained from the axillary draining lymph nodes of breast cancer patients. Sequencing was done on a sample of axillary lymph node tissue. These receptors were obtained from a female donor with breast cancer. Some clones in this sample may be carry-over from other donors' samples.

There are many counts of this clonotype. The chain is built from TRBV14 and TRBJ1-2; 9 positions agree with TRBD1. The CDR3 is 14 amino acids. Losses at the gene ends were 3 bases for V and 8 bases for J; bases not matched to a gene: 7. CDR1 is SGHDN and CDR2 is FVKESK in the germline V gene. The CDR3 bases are TGTGCCAGCAGCCAGAACAGGGGGCGCGAGGGCTACACCTTC. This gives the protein CASSQNRGREGYTF.

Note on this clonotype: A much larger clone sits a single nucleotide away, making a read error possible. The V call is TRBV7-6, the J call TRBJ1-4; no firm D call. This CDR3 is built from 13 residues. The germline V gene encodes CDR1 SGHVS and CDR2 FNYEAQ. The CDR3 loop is CAKLMRFYEELFF. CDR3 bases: TGTGCCAAACTGATGCGGTTCTATGAAGAACTGTTTTTT. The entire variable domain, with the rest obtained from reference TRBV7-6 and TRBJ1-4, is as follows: GAGVSQSPRYKVTKRGQDVALRCDPISGHVSLYWYRQALGQGPEFLTYFNYEAQQDKSGLPNDRFSAERPEGSISTLTIQRTEQRDSAMYRCAKLMRFYEELFFGSGTQLSVL.

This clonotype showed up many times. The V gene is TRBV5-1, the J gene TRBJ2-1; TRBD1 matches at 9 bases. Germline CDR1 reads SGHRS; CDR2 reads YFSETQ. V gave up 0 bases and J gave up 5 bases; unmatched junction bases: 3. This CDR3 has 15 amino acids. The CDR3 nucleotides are TGCGCCAGCAGCTTGGCACAGGGGGCGCACAATGAGCAGTTCTTC. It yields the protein CASSLAQGAHNEQFF.

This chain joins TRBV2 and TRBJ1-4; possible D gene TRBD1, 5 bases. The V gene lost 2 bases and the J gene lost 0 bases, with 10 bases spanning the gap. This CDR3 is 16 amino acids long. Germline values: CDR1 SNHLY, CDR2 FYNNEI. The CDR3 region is CASSEWRGATNEKLFF. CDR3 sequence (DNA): TGTGCCAGCAGTGAATGGCGGGGGGCAACTAATGAAAAACTGTTTTTT.

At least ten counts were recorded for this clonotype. CDR3 sequence (DNA): TGTGCCAGCAGTATACACAATGAGCAGTTCTTC. Protein: CASSIHNEQFF. The V and J genes are TRBV12-3 or TRBV12-4 and TRBJ2-1; no definite D call. The CDR3 extends over 11 amino acids. V lost 5 bases to trimming and J lost 5 bases, with 4 bases between them.

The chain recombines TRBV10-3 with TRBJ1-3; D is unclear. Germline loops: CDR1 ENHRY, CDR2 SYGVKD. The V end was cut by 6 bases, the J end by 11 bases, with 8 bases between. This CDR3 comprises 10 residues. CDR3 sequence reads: CAISGLAIYF. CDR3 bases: TGTGCCATCAGCGGACTAGCCATATATTTT.

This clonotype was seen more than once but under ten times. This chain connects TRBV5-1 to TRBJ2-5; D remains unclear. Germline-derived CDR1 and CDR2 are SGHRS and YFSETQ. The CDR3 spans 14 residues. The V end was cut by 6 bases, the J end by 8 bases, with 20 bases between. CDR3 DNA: TGCGCCAGCACCCCTGATCAGACTGGAGACACCCAGTACTTC. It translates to CASTPDQTGDTQYF.

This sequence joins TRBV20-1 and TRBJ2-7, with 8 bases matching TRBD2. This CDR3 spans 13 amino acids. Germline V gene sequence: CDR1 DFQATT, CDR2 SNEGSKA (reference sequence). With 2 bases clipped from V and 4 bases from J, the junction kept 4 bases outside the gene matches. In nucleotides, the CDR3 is TGCAGTGCTAGATTGGTAGCGGGATACGAGCAGTACTTC. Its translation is CSARLVAGYEQYF.

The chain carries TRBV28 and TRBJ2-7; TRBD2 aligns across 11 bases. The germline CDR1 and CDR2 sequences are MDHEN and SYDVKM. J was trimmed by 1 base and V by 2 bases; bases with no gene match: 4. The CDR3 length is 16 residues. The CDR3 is CASSLPTSGSSYEQYF. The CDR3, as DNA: TGTGCCAGCAGTTTACCCACTAGCGGGAGTTCCTACGAGCAGTACTTC.

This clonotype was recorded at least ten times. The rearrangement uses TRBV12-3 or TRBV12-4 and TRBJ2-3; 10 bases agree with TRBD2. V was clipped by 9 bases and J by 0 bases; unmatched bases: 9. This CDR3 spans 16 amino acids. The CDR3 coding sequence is TGTGCCAGTGGACTAGCGGCACGAACTAGCACAGATACGCAGTATTTT. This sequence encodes CASGLAARTSTDTQYF.

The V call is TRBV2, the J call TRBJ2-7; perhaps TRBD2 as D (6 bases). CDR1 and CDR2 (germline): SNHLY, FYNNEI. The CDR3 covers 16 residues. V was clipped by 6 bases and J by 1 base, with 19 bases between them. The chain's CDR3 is CASRAGLLWGSYEQYF. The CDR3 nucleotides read TGTGCCAGCAGGGCGGGGCTTCTCTGGGGTTCCTACGAGCAGTACTTC.

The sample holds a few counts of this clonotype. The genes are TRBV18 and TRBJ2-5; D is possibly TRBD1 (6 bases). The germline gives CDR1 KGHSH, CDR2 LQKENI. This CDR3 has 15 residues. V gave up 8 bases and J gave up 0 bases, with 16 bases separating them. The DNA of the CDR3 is TGTGCCAGCACCGCGACCAGGGGCCACCAAGAGACCCAGTACTTC. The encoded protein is CASTATRGHQETQYF.

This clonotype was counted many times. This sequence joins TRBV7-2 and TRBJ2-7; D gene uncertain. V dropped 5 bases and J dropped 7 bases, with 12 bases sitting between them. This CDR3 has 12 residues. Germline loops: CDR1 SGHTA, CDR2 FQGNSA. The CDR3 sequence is CASSLSIGEQYF. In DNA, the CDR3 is TGTGCCAGCAGCCTGTCAATTGGGGAGCAGTACTTC.

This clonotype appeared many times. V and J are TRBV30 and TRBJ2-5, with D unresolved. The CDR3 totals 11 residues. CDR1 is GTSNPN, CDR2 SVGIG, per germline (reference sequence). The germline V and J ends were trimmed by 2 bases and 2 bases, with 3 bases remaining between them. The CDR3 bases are TGTGCCTGGAGTTCGCAAGAGACCCAGTACTTC. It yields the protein CAWSSQETQYF.

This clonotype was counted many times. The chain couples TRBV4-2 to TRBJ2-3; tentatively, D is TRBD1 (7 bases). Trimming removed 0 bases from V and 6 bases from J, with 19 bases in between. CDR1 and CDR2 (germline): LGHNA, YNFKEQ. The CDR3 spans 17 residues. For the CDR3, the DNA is TGTGCCAGCAGCCAAGACCCCCAGGGGGGCGGGACGGATACGCAGTATTTT. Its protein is CASSQDPQGGGTDTQYF.

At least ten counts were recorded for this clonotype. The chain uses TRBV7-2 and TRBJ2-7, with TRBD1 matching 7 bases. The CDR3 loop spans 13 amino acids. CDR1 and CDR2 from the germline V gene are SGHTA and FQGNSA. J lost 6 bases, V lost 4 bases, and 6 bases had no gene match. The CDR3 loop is CASSSNRGGEQYF. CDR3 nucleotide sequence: TGTGCCAGCAGCTCGAACAGGGGCGGCGAGCAGTACTTC. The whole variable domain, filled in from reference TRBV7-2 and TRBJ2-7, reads GAGVSQSPSNKVTEKGKDVELRCDPISGHTALYWYRQSLGQGLEFLIYFQGNSAPDKSGLPSDRFSAERTGGSVSTLTIQRTQQEDSAVYLCASSSNRGGEQYFGPGTRLTVT.

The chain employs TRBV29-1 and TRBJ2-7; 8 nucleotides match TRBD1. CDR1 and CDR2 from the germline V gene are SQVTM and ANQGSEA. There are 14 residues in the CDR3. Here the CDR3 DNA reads TGCGGCGCTGTAGTAGGACAGGGCTACTACGAGCAGTACTTC. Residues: CGAVVGQGYYEQYF.

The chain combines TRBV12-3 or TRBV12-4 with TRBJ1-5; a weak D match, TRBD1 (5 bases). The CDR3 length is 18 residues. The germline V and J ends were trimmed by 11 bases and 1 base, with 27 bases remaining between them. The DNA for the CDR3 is TGTGCCGGCGGTTTAGCGCGGAGGGGCCGTGGAAGCAATCAGCCCCAGCATTTT. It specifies CAGGLARRGRGSNQPQHF.

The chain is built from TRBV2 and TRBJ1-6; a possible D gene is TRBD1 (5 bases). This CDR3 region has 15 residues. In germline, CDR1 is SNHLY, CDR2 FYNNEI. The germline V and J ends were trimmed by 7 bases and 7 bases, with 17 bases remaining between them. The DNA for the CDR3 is TGTGCCAGCATGGGGACTGGGGCGGGGAATTCACCCCTCCACTTT. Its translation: CASMGTGAGNSPLHF.

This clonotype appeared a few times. The CDR3 region is CASRGLAGDTDTQYF. Written as DNA, the CDR3 is TGTGCCAGCAGGGGACTAGCGGGTGACACAGATACGCAGTATTTT. The chain uses TRBV6-5 and TRBJ2-3; 12 nucleotides match TRBD2. With V trimmed by 6 bases and J by 2 bases, 3 bases remained unmatched. This CDR3 region has 15 residues. Germline V gene sequence: CDR1 MNHEY, CDR2 SVGAGI.

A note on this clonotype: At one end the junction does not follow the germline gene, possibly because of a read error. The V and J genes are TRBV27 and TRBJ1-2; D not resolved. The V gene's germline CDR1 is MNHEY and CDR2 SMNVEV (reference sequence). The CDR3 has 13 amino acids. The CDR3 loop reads CPSLPLMGGGYTF. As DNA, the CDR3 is TGTCCCAGCCTACCATTAATGGGTGGAGGCTACACCTTC.

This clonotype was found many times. The CDR3 here is CASSLLSGKSNQPQHF. The DNA of the CDR3 is TGTGCCAGCAGCTTGCTATCCGGGAAAAGCAATCAGCCCCAGCATTTT. J is TRBJ1-5 and V is TRBV5-6; D uncertain. The CDR3 totals 16 residues. Trimming took off 1 base at V and 1 base at J, with 12 bases between the two ends. CDR1 is SGHDT, CDR2 YYEEEE, per germline.

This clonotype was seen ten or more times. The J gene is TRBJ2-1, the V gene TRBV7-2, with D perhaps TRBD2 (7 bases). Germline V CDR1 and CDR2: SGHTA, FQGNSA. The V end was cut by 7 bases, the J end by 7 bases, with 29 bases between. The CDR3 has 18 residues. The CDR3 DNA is TGTGCCAGCACCATTAGCGACATGGGGGCGGGAGTTGGGAATGAGCAGTTCTTC. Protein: CASTISDMGAGVGNEQFF.

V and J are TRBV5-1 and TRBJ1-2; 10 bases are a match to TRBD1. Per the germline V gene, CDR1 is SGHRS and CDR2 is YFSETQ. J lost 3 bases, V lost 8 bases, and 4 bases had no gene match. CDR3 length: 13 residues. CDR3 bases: TGCGCCAGTAGACAGGGGGCTGACTATGGCTACACCTTC. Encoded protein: CASRQGADYGYTF.

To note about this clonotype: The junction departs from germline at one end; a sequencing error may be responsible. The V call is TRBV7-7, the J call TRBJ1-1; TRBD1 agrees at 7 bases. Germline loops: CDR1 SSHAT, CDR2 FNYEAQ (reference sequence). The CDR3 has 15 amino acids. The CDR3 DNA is TGTGCTAGCAGCCCGGGACAGACTTCGAACACTGAAGCTTTCTTT. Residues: CASSPGQTSNTEAFF.

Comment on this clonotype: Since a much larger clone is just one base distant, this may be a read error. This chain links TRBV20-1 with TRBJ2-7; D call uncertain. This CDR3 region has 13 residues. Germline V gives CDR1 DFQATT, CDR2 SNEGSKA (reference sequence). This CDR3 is CSARPPGSYAQYF. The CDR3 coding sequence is TGCAGTGCTAGACCCCCTGGGTCCTACGCGCAGTACTTC.

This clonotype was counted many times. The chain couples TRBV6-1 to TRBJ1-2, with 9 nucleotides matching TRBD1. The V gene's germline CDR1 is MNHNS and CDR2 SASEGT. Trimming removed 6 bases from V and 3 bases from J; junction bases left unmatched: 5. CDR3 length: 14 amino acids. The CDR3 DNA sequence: TGTGCCAGCAGAAGGACAGGGGATTACTATGGCTACACCTTC. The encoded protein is CASRRTGDYYGYTF.

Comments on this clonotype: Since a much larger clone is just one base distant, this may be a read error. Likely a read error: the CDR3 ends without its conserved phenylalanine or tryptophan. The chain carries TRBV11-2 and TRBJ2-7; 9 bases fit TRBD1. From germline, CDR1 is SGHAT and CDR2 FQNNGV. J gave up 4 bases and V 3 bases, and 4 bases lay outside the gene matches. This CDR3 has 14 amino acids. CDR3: CASSFWDREYEQYL. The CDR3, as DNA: TGTGCCAGCAGCTTTTGGGACAGGGAGTACGAGCAGTACCTC.

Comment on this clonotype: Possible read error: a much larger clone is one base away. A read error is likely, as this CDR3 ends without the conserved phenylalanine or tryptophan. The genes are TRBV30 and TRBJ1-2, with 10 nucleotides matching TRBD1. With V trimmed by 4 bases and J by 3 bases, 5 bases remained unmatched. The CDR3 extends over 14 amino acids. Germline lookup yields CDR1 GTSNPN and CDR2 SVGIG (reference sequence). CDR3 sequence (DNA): TGTGCCTGGAATCCGGGACAGGGGTACTATGGCTACACCCTC. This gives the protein CAWNPGQGYYGYTL.

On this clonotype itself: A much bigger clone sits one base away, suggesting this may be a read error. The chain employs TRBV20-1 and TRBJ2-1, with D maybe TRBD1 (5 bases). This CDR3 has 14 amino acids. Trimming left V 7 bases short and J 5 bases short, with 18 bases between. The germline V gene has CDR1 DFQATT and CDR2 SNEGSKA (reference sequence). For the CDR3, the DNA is TGCAGTGACCTTGGGGCGGAAGTTGACAATGAGCAGTTCTTC. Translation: CSDLGAEVDNEQFF.